Below, 9 T cell receptor beta chains from the same sample are listed, as sequenced in a study of CD8 T cells in ankylosing spondylitis. From the 5' RACE reads, TCRdb called clonotypes with MiXCR, one entry per CDR3 protein. Here the sample spans around 140,000 distinct CDR3 sequences, approximately 10% being singletons. Specimen: blood, either unsorted or a sorted T cell fraction (not recorded which). The receptors come from a female donor with ankylosing spondylitis or in good health (not recorded which).

The chain carries TRBV7-2 and TRBJ2-6; no reliable D call. This CDR3 is 16 amino acids long. With 5 bases removed from V and 0 bases from J, the gap between germline ends came to 11 bases. CDR1 and CDR2 (germline): SGHTA, FQGNSA. The CDR3 DNA is TGTGCCAGCAGCAGCTCCGGGTCCTCTGGGGCCAACGTCCTGACTTTC. This translates into CASSSSGSSGANVLTF.

The rearrangement joins TRBV20-1 to TRBJ1-1; 9 bases line up with TRBD1. After removal of 6 bases from V and 6 bases from J, the junction contained 8 bases not matched to a gene. CDR1 DFQATT and CDR2 SNEGSKA come from the germline V gene (reference sequence). The CDR3 has 13 residues. The CDR3, as DNA: TGCAGTGCGCCGGGACAGGGTAGGTCTGAAGCTTTCTTT. It encodes CSAPGQGRSEAFF.

This clonotype has ten or more counts. The gene calls are TRBV12-3 or TRBV12-4 and TRBJ2-5; D gene ambiguous. With 5 bases removed from V and 5 bases from J, the gap between germline ends came to 6 bases. The CDR3 is 11 amino acids. The CDR3 DNA is TGTGCCAGCAGTCAAGGGGAGACCCAGTACTTC. Protein: CASSQGETQYF.

V is TRBV4-1 and J is TRBJ2-7, with D unresolved. Trimming took 7 bases from V and 5 from J, leaving 21 bases between them. The CDR3 runs to 15 residues. Germline V gene lookup returns CDR1 MGHRA and CDR2 YSYEKL. Written as DNA, the CDR3 is TGCGCCAGCAACCCTCGCCAGGAAACAACACACGAGCAGTACTTC. It codes for CASNPRQETTHEQYF.

Many counts were recorded for this clonotype. This chain links TRBV10-3 with TRBJ2-7; D gene ambiguous. This CDR3 spans 11 amino acids. V lost 6 bases and J 1 base, leaving 4 bases between the germline ends. Germline CDR1 reads ENHRY; CDR2 reads SYGVKD. CDR3 sequence (DNA): TGTGCCATCAGGAGTTCCTACGAGCAGTACTTC. It translates to CAIRSSYEQYF.

This clonotype was recorded a few times. The CDR3 spells CASSLGGGSSLYNEQFF. The CDR3 DNA follows: TGTGCCAGCAGCTTAGGGGGGGGCTCAAGTCTTTACAATGAGCAGTTCTTC. The chain couples TRBV11-2 to TRBJ2-1; maybe TRBD2 (7 bases). Between the trimmed V and J ends, which lost 1 base and 4 bases, there was a span of 17 bases. CDR1 SGHAT and CDR2 FQNNGV come from the germline V gene. The CDR3 has 17 amino acids.

This clonotype has a handful of counts. The rearrangement links TRBV7-9 to TRBJ2-3; tentative D call: TRBD2 (5 bases). The CDR3 spans 11 residues. The germline V and J ends were trimmed by 6 bases and 15 bases, with 16 bases remaining between them. Per germline, CDR1 SEHNR and CDR2 FQNEAQ (reference sequence). The CDR3 region is CASSQREVCYF. CDR3 coding DNA: TGTGCCAGCAGTCAACGGGAAGTCTGCTATTTT.

This clonotype was counted ten times or more. The chain joins TRBV7-8 to TRBJ1-3; D unclear. The CDR3 covers 16 residues. Looked up from germline, CDR1 is SGHVS and CDR2 is FQNEAQ. The V and J ends lost 5 bases and 2 bases respectively, with 16 bases between them. CDR3 coding DNA: TGTGCCAGCAGCCATAGTCCTGGGCCAGCTGGAAACACCATATATTTT. As protein: CASSHSPGPAGNTIYF.

In regard to this clonotype: It may be a read error: a sequence one base away is much more abundant. CDR3 amino acids: CASNPVAASSYNEQFF. The CDR3 DNA is TGTGCCAGCAACCCAGTAGCGGCAAGCTCCTACAATGAGCAGTTCTTC. The chain carries TRBV11-2 and TRBJ2-1; D is perhaps TRBD2 (6 bases). The CDR3 has 16 residues. Trimming took off 7 bases at V and 0 bases at J, with 16 bases between the two ends. Germline V gene sequence: CDR1 SGHAT, CDR2 FQNNGV.